The 20 T cell receptor beta chains below were found in one sample sequenced in a study of radiotherapy plus CTLA-4 blockade in lung cancer. The table came from immunoSEQ multiplex PCR; TCRdb's copy has only in-frame clones and leaves some out. Among roughly 75,000 clones, under 80% were seen once, and the ten largest hold about 20%. Sequences were derived from peripheral blood, sampled from a patient treated with radiotherapy plus ipilimumab. The receptors here all came from a human donor with non-small cell lung cancer whose response to radiotherapy plus ipilimumab could not be evaluated. Some clones in this sample may be carry-over from other donors' samples.

The rearrangement joins TRBV4-2 to TRBJ2-4; D remains unclear. The V gene's germline CDR1 is LGHNA and CDR2 YNFKEQ. The CDR3 covers 17 residues. V was pared by 0 bases and J by 7 bases, with 19 bases between. The CDR3 bases are TGTGCCAGCAGCCAAGACCCCCCGCAGGCTCTTGACAACATTCAGTACTTC. Protein product: CASSQDPPQALDNIQYF.

The chain is built from TRBV28 and TRBJ2-3; 12 bases map to TRBD2. CDR1 and CDR2 (germline): MDHEN, SYDVKM. Trimming cost V 6 bases and J 4 bases; bases outside gene matches: 8. The CDR3 runs to 16 residues. The CDR3 spells CASSPTSGGRADTQYF. The CDR3 bases are TGTGCCAGCAGCCCCACTAGCGGGGGGCGGGCAGATACGCAGTATTTT.

The chain couples TRBV5-1 to TRBJ2-5, with D possibly being TRBD2 (6 bases). Trimming removed 0 bases at V and 3 bases at J, with 15 bases between. The germline V gene encodes CDR1 SGHRS and CDR2 YFSETQ. The CDR3 covers 16 residues. CDR3 nucleotide sequence: TGCGCCAGCAGCTTGGGGTCGCGGGGTGGTAAAGAGACCCAGTACTTC. Amino acids: CASSLGSRGGKETQYF.

CDR3 amino acids: CASSRTDRGDSPLHF. The CDR3 nucleotides are TGCGCCAGCAGCCGTACTGACAGGGGCGACTCACCCCTCCACTTT. The chain uses TRBV5-1 and TRBJ1-6; 8 bases are a match to TRBD1. The length of the CDR3 is 15 residues. J gave up 10 bases and V 4 bases, and 10 bases lay outside the gene matches. Germline CDR1 reads SGHRS; CDR2 reads YFSETQ.

Ten or more counts support this clone. The genes are TRBV19 and TRBJ2-7; the D gene is possibly TRBD2 (6 bases). Germline V gives CDR1 LNHDA, CDR2 SQIVND (reference sequence). The CDR3 totals 15 residues. Deletions cut 6 bases from V and 4 bases from J, with 19 bases between. CDR3 in amino acids: CASSSLSGGLYEQYF. CDR3 bases: TGTGCCAGTAGCTCCCTCAGTGGGGGACTTTACGAGCAGTACTTC. The variable domain in full, completed from reference TRBV19 and TRBJ2-7, reads DGGITQSPKYLFRKEGQNVTLSCEQNLNHDAMYWYRQDPGQGLRLIYYSQIVNDFQKGDIAEGYSVSREKKESFPLTVTSAQKNPTAFYLCASSSLSGGLYEQYFGPGTRLTVT.

This rearrangement joins TRBV7-3 to TRBJ2-3; TRBD2 matches at 14 bases. The V gene end was trimmed by 5 bases and the J gene end by 3 bases; junction bases not matched to a gene: 4. The CDR3 length is 16 residues. Germline V gene sequence: CDR1 SGHTA, CDR2 FQGTGA. CDR3 sequence: CASSLGLAGGTDTQYF. In DNA form, the CDR3 reads TGTGCCAGCAGCCTAGGACTAGCGGGGGGTACAGATACGCAGTATTTT. Looking up the rest from reference TRBV7-3 and TRBJ2-3 gives the full variable domain: GAGVSQTPSNKVTEKGKYVELRCDPISGHTALYWYRQSLGQGPEFLIYFQGTGAADDSGLPNDRFFAVRPEGSVSTLKIQRTERGDSAVYLCASSLGLAGGTDTQYFGPGTRLTVL.

The chain has TRBV18 and TRBJ2-3; TRBD1 matches 7 bases. CDR3 size: 17 residues. Looked up from germline, CDR1 is KGHSH and CDR2 is LQKENI. With 0 bases clipped from V and 1 base from J, the junction kept 7 bases outside the gene matches. The DNA for the CDR3 is TGTGCCAGCTCACCACCCACAGGGGCCGGGGGCACAGATACGCAGTATTTT. Translated, it gives CASSPPTGAGGTDTQYF.

The V call is TRBV4-1, the J call TRBJ1-2; D gene ambiguous. The V and J ends lost 0 bases and 4 bases respectively, with 9 bases between them. Per the germline V gene, CDR1 is MGHRA and CDR2 is YSYEKL. CDR3 size: 14 residues. CDR3 sequence (DNA): TGCGCCAGCAGCCAAGAAGCGGGGATCTATGGCTACACCTTC. Translating it yields CASSQEAGIYGYTF.

CDR3 in amino acids: CASSGPQGMDVGANVLTF. In DNA form, the CDR3 reads TGTGCCAGCAGCGGACCGCAGGGGATGGACGTTGGGGCCAACGTCCTGACTTTC. The chain is built from TRBV9 and TRBJ2-6, with TRBD1 as a possible D gene (6 bases). The CDR3 length is 18 residues. The germline V and J ends were trimmed by 3 bases and 3 bases, with 19 bases remaining between them. CDR1 SGDLS and CDR2 YYNGEE come from the germline V gene.

The chain joins TRBV28 to TRBJ1-1; TRBD1 might be the D (6 bases). Germline CDR1 is MDHEN and CDR2 is SYDVKM. CDR3 size: 14 residues. V gave up 6 bases and J gave up 4 bases, with 15 bases separating them. The CDR3 region is CASRPQGVGTEAFF. In DNA, the CDR3 is TGTGCCAGCAGACCACAGGGAGTGGGCACTGAAGCTTTCTTT. Drawing the rest from reference TRBV28 and TRBJ1-1, the complete variable domain is DVKVTQSSRYLVKRTGEKVFLECVQDMDHENMFWYRQDPGLGLRLIYFSYDVKMKEKGDIPEGYSVSREKKERFSLILESASTNQTSMYLCASRPQGVGTEAFFGQGTRLTVV.

V usage is TRBV19 and J usage is TRBJ2-1; 8 bases align to TRBD2. The V gene end was trimmed by 3 bases and the J gene end by 9 bases; junction bases not matched to a gene: 7. Germline V lookup: CDR1 LNHDA, CDR2 SQIVND (reference sequence). CDR3 size: 14 residues. In DNA form, the CDR3 reads TGTGCCAGTAGTATTGGACTAGCCCCCACTGAGCAGTTCTTC. Amino acids: CASSIGLAPTEQFF. The whole variable domain, filled in from reference TRBV19 and TRBJ2-1, reads DGGITQSPKYLFRKEGQNVTLSCEQNLNHDAMYWYRQDPGQGLRLIYYSQIVNDFQKGDIAEGYSVSREKKESFPLTVTSAQKNPTAFYLCASSIGLAPTEQFFGPGTRLTVL.

V and J are TRBV4-1 and TRBJ2-2, with TRBD2 identical over 8 bases. CDR3 size: 15 residues. Germline V gene data show CDR1 as MGHRA and CDR2 as YSYEKL. V lost 4 bases to trimming and J lost 5 bases; unmatched junction nucleotides: 6. The CDR3 loop reads CASSRTGGMTGELFF. CDR3 bases: TGCGCCAGCAGCCGAACGGGGGGGATGACCGGGGAGCTGTTTTTT.

The V gene is TRBV7-2, the J gene TRBJ1-2, with 8 bases matching TRBD1. Germline CDR1 is SGHTA and CDR2 is FQGNSA. The V and J ends lost 5 bases and 4 bases, in that order; junction bases with no gene match: 6. The CDR3 is made up of 14 amino acids. This chain's CDR3 is CASSPNRGGYGYTF. DNA of the CDR3: TGTGCCAGCAGCCCTAACAGGGGGGGCTATGGCTACACCTTC.

The V call is TRBV7-2, the J call TRBJ2-5; 7 nucleotides line up with TRBD2. V was pared by 3 bases and J by 0 bases, with 10 bases of the junction left unmatched. This CDR3 spans 17 amino acids. The V gene's germline CDR1 is SGHTA and CDR2 FQGNSA. The CDR3 here is CASSFIRFRGDQETQYF. CDR3 sequence (DNA): TGTGCCAGCAGCTTTATAAGATTCCGGGGGGACCAAGAGACCCAGTACTTC.

This chain links TRBV7-9 with TRBJ2-2; D is perhaps TRBD1 (6 bases). Trimming pared 2 bases from V and 7 bases from J, leaving 11 bases between. This CDR3 is built from 14 residues. Germline V gene data show CDR1 as SEHNR and CDR2 as FQNEAQ (reference sequence). The chain's CDR3 is CASSLQGRIGELFF. The CDR3 nucleotides are TGTGCCAGCAGCTTACAGGGGCGCATCGGGGAGCTGTTTTTT.

J is TRBJ2-3 and V is TRBV2; 8 bases map to TRBD2. The V and J ends lost 5 bases and 0 bases, in that order; junction bases with no gene match: 10. Germline values: CDR1 SNHLY, CDR2 FYNNEI. The CDR3 loop spans 17 amino acids. The CDR3 bases are TGTGCCAGCAGTCAGGGAATAGCGGGGTTTAGCACAGATACGCAGTATTTT. It yields the protein CASSQGIAGFSTDTQYF. Full variable domain (remainder filled in from reference TRBV2 and TRBJ2-3): EPEVTQTPSHQVTQMGQEVILRCVPISNHLYFYWYRQILGQKVEFLVSFYNNEISEKSEIFDDQFSVERPDGSNFTLKIRSTKLEDSAMYFCASSQGIAGFSTDTQYFGPGTRLTVL.

The chain is built from TRBV7-2 and TRBJ2-4; D perhaps matches TRBD2 (6 bases). Between the trimmed V and J ends, which lost 5 bases and 8 bases, there was a span of 19 bases. Germline assignment: CDR1 SGHTA and CDR2 FQGNSA. The CDR3 extends over 15 amino acids. For the CDR3, the DNA is TGTGCCAGCAGCGGCGCGTGGGGGGACGGGGACATTCAGTACTTC. This encodes CASSGAWGDGDIQYF.

CDR3 amino acids: CASSQYPGGLNSPLHF. The CDR3 DNA reads TGTGCCAGCAGCCAATACCCAGGAGGCCTTAATTCACCCCTCCACTTT. The chain combines TRBV14 with TRBJ1-6; D remains unclear. Germline V CDR1 and CDR2: SGHDN, FVKESK. Trimming shortened V by 2 bases and J by 6 bases, and 14 bases separated the two germline ends. The CDR3 runs 16 residues. Full variable domain (outside the CDR3, taken from reference TRBV14 and TRBJ1-6): EAGVTQFPSHSVIEKGQTVTLRCDPISGHDNLYWYRRVMGKEIKFLLHFVKESKQDESGMPNNRFLAERTGGTYSTLKVQPAELEDSGVYFCASSQYPGGLNSPLHFGNGTRLTVT.

As DNA, the CDR3 is TGTGCCAGCAGCTTACTGGACAGTAGCTCTGGAAACACCATATATTTT. Protein sequence: CASSLLDSSSGNTIYF. The chain is built from TRBV5-6 and TRBJ1-3, with D possibly being TRBD1 (6 bases). CDR1 is SGHDT and CDR2 is YYEEEE in the germline V gene. This CDR3 is built from 16 residues. The V and J ends lost 2 bases and 0 bases respectively, with 12 bases between them.

The CDR3 nucleotides are TGTGCCAGCAGTGAGTCCGGGACAGGGTTTTCACCCCTCCACTTT. Translating gives CASSESGTGFSPLHF. The genes are TRBV2 and TRBJ1-6; 9 positions match TRBD1. J was trimmed by 9 bases and V by 3 bases; bases with no gene match: 6. Germline CDR1 reads SNHLY; CDR2 reads FYNNEI. This CDR3 region has 15 residues.